This TCR beta chain was found in a study of blood T cell repertoires in COVID-19. Whole-study context: Samples representing acute and convalescent COVID-19 were sourced from the United States, Italy and Spain. Sources were T cells, B-cell-depleted T cells, or PBMCs; the material itself was cDNA or gDNA.

Study processing details: For nucleated cells, counts were estimated from reference gene primer amplification. Profiled with immunoSEQ multiplex PCR; TCRdb holds only in-frame clones, not every one. The DNA was the basis for D and trimming; V, J and clone size are from that table. The sample shows tens of thousands of clones, roughly 84% of them seen only once. Germline-derived CDR1 and CDR2 are DFQATT and SNEGSKA (reference sequence). The CDR3 sequence is 11 residues long. Germline trimming cut 1 base from V and 14 bases from J; bases unmatched to any gene: 7. The source of this sequence is a man aged 55 to 69 with acute or convalescent COVID-19. The source material was peripheral blood. The chain couples TRBV20-1 to TRBJ2-5, with 7 bases fitting TRBD1. In nucleotides, the CDR3 is TGCAGTGCTAGAGGCACAGGGGTATACTACTTC. This translates into CSARGTGVYYF.